Described below is a single T cell receptor beta chain sequence and its context. Its antigen remains unidentified. The CDR3 extends over 15 amino acids. The germline gives CDR1 MNHEY, CDR2 SMNVEV (reference sequence). This record belongs to a study of T cells expressing NK-cell markers. Study-wide results and limits: Among several donors, these clonotypes also ranked first in the CD3+CD56-NKG2C+ fraction.

TCR beta cDNA was made by 5'RACE template switching with UMIs. TCRdb reprocessed the 5' RACE reads, with one entry per CDR3 protein and no DNA. Its listing shows 350,000 to 500,000 distinct CDR3 sequences. Sequencing was carried out using blood T cells: a sorted CD56 or NKG2C T cell subset, CD4+ or CD8+ T cells, or bulk PBMC T cells (not recorded which). This TCR derives from a woman between 18 and 69 years old in good health. This sequence joins TRBV27 and TRBJ1-2; with no DNA, the TCRdb D assignment of TRBD1 cannot be verified. CDR3 residues: CASSAWDGTNYGYTF.